This T cell receptor (beta chain) derives from a study of blood T cells in healthy people across ages. Isolation per sample recovered at least 6 million PBMCs. V lost 3 bases and J lost 0; bases outside the gene matches: 17. The CDR3 is 21 amino acids. CDR1 DFQATT and CDR2 SNEGSKA come from the germline V gene (reference sequence). This clonotype was observed many times. Next came a second PCR, run for about 6 to 11 cycles, which used a sample-barcoded 5' primer along with a J-beta primer mix. TCRdb analysed the 5' RACE reads with MiXCR anew, one entry per CDR3 protein. In the table there are 700,000 or so distinct CDR3 sequences, 22% of which are singletons.

The specimen was blood. The TCR comes from a man between 65 and 85 years old in good health. The chain carries TRBV20-1 and TRBJ2-1; 13 nucleotides align to TRBD2. CDR3 nucleotide sequence: TGCAGTGCTAGGCCCCTGACTCCGGGACTAGCGGGGCCTAGCTCCTACAATGAGCAGTTCTTC. It codes for CSARPLTPGLAGPSSYNEQFF.